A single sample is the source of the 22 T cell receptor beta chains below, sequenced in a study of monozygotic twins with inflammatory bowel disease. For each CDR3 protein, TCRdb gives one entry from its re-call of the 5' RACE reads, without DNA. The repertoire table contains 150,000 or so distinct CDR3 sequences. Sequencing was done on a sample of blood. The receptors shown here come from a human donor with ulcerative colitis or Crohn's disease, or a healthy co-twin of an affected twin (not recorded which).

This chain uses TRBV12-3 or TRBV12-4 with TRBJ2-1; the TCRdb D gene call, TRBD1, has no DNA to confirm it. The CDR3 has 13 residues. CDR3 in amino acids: CASTPGTYNEQFF.

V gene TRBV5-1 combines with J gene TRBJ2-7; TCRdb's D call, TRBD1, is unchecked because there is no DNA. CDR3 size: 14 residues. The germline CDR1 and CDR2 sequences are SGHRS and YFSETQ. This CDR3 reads CASSTQGPSYEQYF.

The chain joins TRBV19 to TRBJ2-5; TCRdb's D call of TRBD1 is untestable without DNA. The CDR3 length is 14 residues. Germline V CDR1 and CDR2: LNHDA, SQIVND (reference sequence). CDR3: CASSIVKQGETQYF.

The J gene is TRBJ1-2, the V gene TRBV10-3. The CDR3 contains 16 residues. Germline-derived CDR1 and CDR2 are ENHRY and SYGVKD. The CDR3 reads CAISESTLGPNYGYTF.

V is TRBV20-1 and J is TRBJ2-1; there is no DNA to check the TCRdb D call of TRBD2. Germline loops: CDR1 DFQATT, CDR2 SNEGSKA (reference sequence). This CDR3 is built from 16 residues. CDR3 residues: CSARTSGASSYNEQFF.

The CDR3 reads CASSLSGRDYNEQFF. The V call is TRBV7-3, the J call TRBJ2-1; without DNA, the TCRdb call of TRBD2 cannot be checked. Germline V gene lookup returns CDR1 SGHTA and CDR2 FQGTGA. This CDR3 comprises 15 residues.

CDR3 sequence reads: CASSLWTDTQYF. J is TRBJ2-3 and V is TRBV7-2. This CDR3 has 12 residues. Germline CDR1 is SGHTA and CDR2 is FQGNSA.

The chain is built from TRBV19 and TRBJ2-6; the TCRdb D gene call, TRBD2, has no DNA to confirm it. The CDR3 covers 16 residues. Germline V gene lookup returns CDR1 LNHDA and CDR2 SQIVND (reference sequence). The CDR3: CASSIGGTSGANVLTF.

The CDR3 reads CASSLDDPSGRTDTQYF. This chain uses TRBV5-1 with TRBJ2-3; TCRdb's assignment of TRBD2 cannot be checked, as there is no DNA. This CDR3 spans 17 amino acids. CDR1 SGHRS and CDR2 YFSETQ come from the germline V gene.

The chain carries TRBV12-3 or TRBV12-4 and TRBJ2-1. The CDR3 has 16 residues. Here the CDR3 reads CASSLMGGAAYNEQFF.

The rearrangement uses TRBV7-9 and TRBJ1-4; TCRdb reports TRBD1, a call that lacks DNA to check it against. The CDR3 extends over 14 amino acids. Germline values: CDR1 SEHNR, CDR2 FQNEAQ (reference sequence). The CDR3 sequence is CASSSGTGDEKLFF.

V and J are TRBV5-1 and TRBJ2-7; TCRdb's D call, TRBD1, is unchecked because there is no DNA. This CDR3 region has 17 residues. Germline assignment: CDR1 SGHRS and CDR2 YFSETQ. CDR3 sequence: CASSVGQGRTSSYEQYF.

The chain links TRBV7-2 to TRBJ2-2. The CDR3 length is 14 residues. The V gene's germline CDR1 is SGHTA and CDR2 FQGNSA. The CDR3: CASSLSGSPGELFF. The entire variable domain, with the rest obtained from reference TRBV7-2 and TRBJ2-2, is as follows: GAGVSQSPSNKVTEKGKDVELRCDPISGHTALYWYRQSLGQGLEFLIYFQGNSAPDKSGLPSDRFSAERTGGSVSTLTIQRTQQEDSAVYLCASSLSGSPGELFFGEGSRLTVL.

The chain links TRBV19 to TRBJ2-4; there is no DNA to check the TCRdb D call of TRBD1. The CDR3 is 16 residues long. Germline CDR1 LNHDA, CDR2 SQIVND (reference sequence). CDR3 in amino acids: CASSQGFLLAKNMQYF. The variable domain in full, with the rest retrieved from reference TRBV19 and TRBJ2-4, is DGGITQSPKYLFRKEGQNVTLSCEQNLNHDAMYWYRQDPGQGLRLIYYSQIVNDFQKGDIAEGYSVSREKKESFPLTVTSAQKNPTAFYLCASSQGFLLAKNMQYFGAGTRLSVL.

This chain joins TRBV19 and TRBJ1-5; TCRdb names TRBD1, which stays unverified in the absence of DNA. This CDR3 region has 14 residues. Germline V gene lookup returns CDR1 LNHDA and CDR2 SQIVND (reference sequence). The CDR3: CASSTGGRNQPQHF.

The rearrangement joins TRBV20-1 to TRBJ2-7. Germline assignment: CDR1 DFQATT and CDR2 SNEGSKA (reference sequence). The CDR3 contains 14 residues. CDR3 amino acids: CSARNTMRTHEQYF.

CDR3 sequence reads: CASSYDLATSTDTQYF. The chain combines TRBV6-5 with TRBJ2-3. Germline CDR1 MNHEY, CDR2 SVGAGI. This CDR3 contains 16 residues.

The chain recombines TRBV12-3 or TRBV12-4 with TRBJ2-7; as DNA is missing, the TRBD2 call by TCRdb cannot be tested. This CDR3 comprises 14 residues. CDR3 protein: CASSRERESYEQYF.

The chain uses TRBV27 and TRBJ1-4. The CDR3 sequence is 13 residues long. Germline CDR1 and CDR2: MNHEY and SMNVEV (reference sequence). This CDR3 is CASSPSGYEKLFF. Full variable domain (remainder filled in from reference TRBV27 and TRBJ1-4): EAQVTQNPRYLITVTGKKLTVTCSQNMNHEYMSWYRQDPGLGLRQIYYSMNVEVTDKGDVPEGYKVSRKEKRNFPLILESPSPNQTSLYFCASSPSGYEKLFFGSGTQLSVL.

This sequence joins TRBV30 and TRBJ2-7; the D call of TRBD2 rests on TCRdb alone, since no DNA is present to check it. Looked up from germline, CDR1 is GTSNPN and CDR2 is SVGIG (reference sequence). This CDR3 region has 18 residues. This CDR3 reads CAWRGGTSGRASNYEQYF.

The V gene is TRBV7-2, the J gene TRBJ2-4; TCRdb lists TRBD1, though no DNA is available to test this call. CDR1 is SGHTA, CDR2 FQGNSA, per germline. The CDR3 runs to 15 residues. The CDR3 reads CASNKGGAGLNVQYF.

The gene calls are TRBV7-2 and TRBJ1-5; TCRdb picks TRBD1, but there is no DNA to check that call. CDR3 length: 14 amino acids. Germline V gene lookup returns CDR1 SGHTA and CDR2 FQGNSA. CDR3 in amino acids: CASSLFQGSQPQHF.